A selection of T cell receptor beta chains follows, all from one sample in a study of blood T cell repertoires in COVID-19. Profiling relied on immunoSEQ multiplex PCR, and the TCRdb table lists in-frame clones only, not all of them. This table holds over 100,000 clones, roughly 92% found once. The material sequenced was peripheral blood. All receptors come from a woman between 45 and 60 years old with COVID-19, enrolled during active disease. CDR3s include the opening cysteine and the closing phenylalanine or tryptophan. Fields, in order: V gene, clone size, CDR3 length, D gene, J gene, CDR3 protein, CDR3 DNA. D genes are given only for firm matches. Clone size is stated in some rows and not others, as once, few, many or a class when expanded.

V: TRBV6-1; size: .; length: 15; D: TRBD1; J: TRBJ1-5; CDR3: CASSESGQSNQPQHF; DNA: TGTGCCAGCAGTGAATCGGGACAGAGCAATCAGCCCCAGCATTTT
V: TRBV14; size: .; length: 15; D: TRBD1; J: TRBJ2-7; CDR3: CASSPPWGQGYEQYF; DNA: TGTGCCAGCAGCCCACCTTGGGGACAGGGTTACGAGCAGTACTTC
V: TRBV9; size: .; length: 17; D: TRBD2; J: TRBJ2-2; CDR3: CASSVAGVRGGGGELFF; DNA: TGTGCCAGCAGCGTAGCAGGCGTCCGGGGGGGCGGCGGGGAGCTGTTTTTT
V: TRBV30; size: .; length: 12; D: .; J: TRBJ2-3; CDR3: CAWNRVADTQYF; DNA: TGTGCCTGGAACAGGGTGGCAGATACGCAGTATTTT
V: TRBV6-5; size: .; length: 13; D: TRBD2; J: TRBJ2-1; CDR3: CASTGLAGNEQFF; DNA: TGTGCCAGCACCGGACTAGCGGGTAATGAGCAGTTCTTC
V: TRBV2; size: .; length: 16; D: .; J: TRBJ2-2; CDR3: CASSEKGATGAGELFF; DNA: TGTGCCAGCAGTGAAAAAGGGGCGACGGGGGCCGGGGAGCTGTTTTTT
V: TRBV19; size: .; length: 14; D: .; J: TRBJ2-2; CDR3: CATAGQYGTGELFF; DNA: TGTGCCACCGCGGGGCAGTATGGCACCGGGGAGCTGTTTTTT
V: TRBV11-3; size: .; length: 17; D: .; J: TRBJ2-2; CDR3: CASSPGMGNGLAGELFF; DNA: TGTGCCAGCAGCCCAGGGATGGGGAATGGTCTCGCCGGGGAGCTGTTTTTT
V: TRBV27; size: .; length: 14; D: TRBD1; J: TRBJ1-2; CDR3: CASSQPGTGYGYTF; DNA: TGTGCCAGCAGTCAACCCGGGACAGGCTATGGCTACACCTTC
V: TRBV6-6; size: few; length: 13; D: TRBD1; J: TRBJ1-2; CDR3: CASLPQTGDGYTF; DNA: TGTGCCAGCTTACCCCAAACAGGGGATGGCTACACCTTC
V: TRBV5-6; size: .; length: 17; D: TRBD1; J: TRBJ1-2; CDR3: CASSLGSAGQSNYGYTF; DNA: TGTGCCAGCAGCTTGGGATCCGCGGGACAGTCTAACTATGGCTACACCTTC
V: TRBV27; size: .; length: 14; D: TRBD2; J: TRBJ2-7; CDR3: CASGGRESSYEQYF; DNA: TGTGCCAGCGGAGGGCGGGAGAGCTCCTACGAGCAGTACTTC
V: TRBV5-1; size: .; length: 13; D: TRBD1; J: TRBJ1-2; CDR3: CASSLEQGDGYTF; DNA: TGCGCCAGCAGCTTGGAACAGGGGGATGGCTACACCTTC
V: TRBV5-1; size: .; length: 12; D: .; J: TRBJ1-2; CDR3: CASSFEDNGYTF; DNA: TGCGCCAGCAGCTTTGAGGATAACGGCTACACCTTC
V: TRBV6-5; size: .; length: 12; D: .; J: TRBJ1-5; CDR3: CASRGRDQPQHF; DNA: TGTGCCAGCAGGGGGCGCGATCAGCCCCAGCATTTT
V: TRBV19; size: .; length: 17; D: TRBD1; J: TRBJ2-3; CDR3: CASSRTRDRGRLDTQYF; DNA: TGTGCCAGTAGTAGAACCCGGGACAGGGGGCGCTTGGATACGCAGTATTTT
V: TRBV19; size: .; length: 14; D: TRBD1; J: TRBJ1-6; CDR3: CASSIGDSNSPLHF; DNA: TGTGCCAGTAGTATTGGGGACAGCAATTCACCCCTCCACTTT
V: TRBV4-3; size: .; length: 14; D: .; J: TRBJ1-4; CDR3: CASSQQSLDEKLFF; DNA: TGCGCCAGCAGCCAACAGTCGTTGGATGAAAAACTGTTTTTT
V: TRBV3-1/TRBV3-2; size: .; length: 14; D: .; J: TRBJ1-6; CDR3: CASSQGFGSSPLHF; DNA: TGTGCCAGCAGCCAAGGATTCGGGTCTTCACCCCTCCACTTT
V: TRBV14; size: .; length: 16; D: .; J: TRBJ2-7; CDR3: CASSWTQGNHSYEQYF; DNA: TGTGCCAGCAGCTGGACACAGGGAAACCACTCCTACGAGCAGTACTTC
V: TRBV21-1; size: .; length: 17; D: .; J: TRBJ1-3; CDR3: CASSKEAEGSPGNTIYF; DNA: TGTGCCAGCAGCAAAGAGGCGGAGGGAAGTCCAGGAAACACCATATATTTT
V: TRBV12-5; size: .; length: 14; D: TRBD2; J: TRBJ2-3; CDR3: CASGFGGSTDTQYF; DNA: TGTGCTAGTGGTTTCGGGGGGAGTACAGATACGCAGTATTTT
V: TRBV3-1/TRBV3-2; size: once; length: 14; D: .; J: TRBJ1-4; CDR3: CASSREGGGEKLFF; DNA: TGTGCCAGCAGCCGCGAGGGAGGAGGCGAAAAACTGTTTTTT
V: TRBV19; size: .; length: 14; D: .; J: TRBJ1-1; CDR3: CASSITGLYTEAFF; DNA: TGTGCCAGTAGTATAACAGGGTTATACACTGAAGCTTTCTTT
V: TRBV27; size: .; length: 15; D: TRBD2; J: TRBJ2-5; CDR3: CASSLTLAGGETQYF; DNA: TGTGCCAGCAGTTTAACACTAGCGGGGGGTGAGACCCAGTACTTC
V: TRBV28; size: once; length: 14; D: TRBD1; J: TRBJ1-1; CDR3: CASSSDRRGTEAFF; DNA: TGTGCCAGCAGTTCGGACAGGAGAGGGACTGAAGCTTTCTTT
V: TRBV7-9; size: once; length: 9; D: TRBD2; J: TRBJ2-3; CDR3: CATSGGQYF; DNA: TGTGCCACAAGCGGGGGGCAGTATTTT
V: TRBV14; size: once; length: 15; D: TRBD1; J: TRBJ1-1; CDR3: CASSGRQGKDTEAFF; DNA: TGTGCCAGCAGCGGCCGACAGGGGAAGGACACTGAAGCTTTCTTT
V: TRBV28; size: once; length: 15; D: .; J: TRBJ1-5; CDR3: CASIKGRLAGQPQHF; DNA: TGTGCCAGCATTAAGGGACGTCTAGCGGGACAGCCCCAGCATTTT
V: TRBV5-1; size: .; length: 17; D: TRBD1; J: TRBJ1-2; CDR3: CASSRSFVPGQNYGYTF; DNA: TGCGCCAGCAGCCGTTCGTTCGTCCCGGGACAGAACTATGGCTACACCTTC
V: TRBV7-9; size: .; length: 13; D: .; J: TRBJ1-1; CDR3: CASSSTAALEAFF; DNA: TGTGCCAGCAGCTCGACCGCAGCGCTTGAAGCTTTCTTT
V: TRBV2; size: .; length: 16; D: TRBD1; J: TRBJ2-5; CDR3: CASSPGRQGFGETQYF; DNA: TGTGCCAGCAGCCCTGGGCGACAGGGGTTCGGAGAGACCCAGTACTTC
V: TRBV5-1; size: .; length: 14; D: TRBD1; J: TRBJ1-2; CDR3: CASSFNRGPDGYTF; DNA: TGCGCCAGCAGCTTTAACAGGGGGCCGGATGGCTACACCTTC
V: TRBV6-4; size: .; length: 12; D: .; J: TRBJ2-1; CDR3: CASSDRYNEQFF; DNA: TGTGCCAGCAGTGACCGCTACAATGAGCAGTTCTTC
V: TRBV27; size: .; length: 15; D: TRBD1; J: TRBJ1-2; CDR3: CASSPSPTGGGGYTF; DNA: TGTGCCAGCAGTCCCTCCCCGACAGGGGGCGGGGGCTACACCTTC
V: TRBV5-5; size: .; length: 16; D: .; J: TRBJ1-6; CDR3: CASRKTGSPIYSPLHF; DNA: TGTGCCAGCAGGAAAACAGGTTCCCCCATTTATTCACCCCTCCACTTT